Below, 3 T cell receptor beta chains from the same sample are listed, as sequenced in a study of cytomegalovirus exposure and HLA in healthy donors. Sequenced by immunoSEQ multiplex PCR; TCRdb stores in-frame clones only, minus some. This sample has about 110,000 clones, with roughly nine tenths found just once. Material: PBMCs. Receptor source: a young woman in good health and CMV-seropositive.

The CDR3 reads CASSPQWAELGTEAFF. In nucleotides, the CDR3 is TGTGCCAGCAGTCCCCAATGGGCAGAACTAGGGACTGAAGCTTTCTTT. The rearrangement uses TRBV25-1 and TRBJ1-1, with D unresolved. Germline lookup yields CDR1 MGHDK and CDR2 SYGVNS. The CDR3 has 16 residues. V was trimmed by 5 bases and J by 5 bases, leaving 21 bases between them. Full variable domain (missing parts from reference TRBV25-1 and TRBJ1-1): EADIYQTPRYLVIGTGKKITLECSQTMGHDKMYWYQQDPGMELHLIHYSYGVNSTEKGDLSSESTVSRIRTEHFPLTLESARPSHTSQYLCASSPQWAELGTEAFFGQGTRLTVV.

The chain carries TRBV5-1 and TRBJ2-7, with 9 bases matching TRBD1. The CDR3 extends over 14 amino acids. V shed 4 bases, J shed 1 base, and the junction held 3 bases outside the gene matches. CDR1 and CDR2 from the germline V gene are SGHRS and YFSETQ. The CDR3 loop is CASSRQGESYEQYF. The CDR3 DNA reads as TGCGCCAGCAGCCGACAGGGGGAGTCCTACGAGCAGTACTTC.

This sequence joins TRBV25-1 and TRBJ2-7; a weak D match, TRBD2 (6 bases). This CDR3 spans 15 amino acids. Germline CDR1 and CDR2: MGHDK and SYGVNS. Trimming cost V 7 bases and J 4 bases, with 20 bases left between them. CDR3 DNA: TGTGCCAGCACCCCGCCGGAGGGGCTTGCTTACGAGCAGTACTTC. Its translation: CASTPPEGLAYEQYF.